The 10 T cell receptor beta chains listed next were all sequenced from one sample in a study of blood T cells in healthy people across ages. Using a J-beta primer mix together with a sample-barcoded 5' primer, a second PCR was run for roughly 7 to 12 cycles. TCRdb passed the 5' RACE reads through MiXCR, listing each CDR3 protein once. The table has hundreds of thousands of distinct CDR3 sequences, roughly 43% seen once; the top ten hold 30%. Sequencing input: blood. These receptors originate from a man older than 75 in good health.

The rearrangement joins TRBV28 to TRBJ2-7, with 16 bases fitting TRBD2. From germline, CDR1 is MDHEN and CDR2 SYDVKM. V lost 11 bases, J lost 0 bases, and 25 bases stayed unmatched. The CDR3 is made up of 22 amino acids. The DNA of the CDR3 is TGTGCCGGGCCAGGGAGGAATGACGTTGTGGGGACTAGCGGGAGGGCCTCCTACGAGCAGTACTTC. It yields the protein CAGPGRNDVVGTSGRASYEQYF.

This clonotype was seen a handful of times. The chain joins TRBV7-3 to TRBJ2-1; 8 bases are a match to TRBD1. With V trimmed by 4 bases and J by 9 bases, 11 bases remained unmatched. Germline loops: CDR1 SGHTA, CDR2 FQGTGA. The CDR3 extends over 15 amino acids. CDR3 coding DNA: TGTGCCAGCAGCTCGGGACAGGAACTGGGGGGTGAGCAGTTCTTC. Encoded protein: CASSSGQELGGEQFF. The complete variable domain, with remaining parts taken from reference TRBV7-3 and TRBJ2-1, reads GAGVSQTPSNKVTEKGKYVELRCDPISGHTALYWYRQSLGQGPEFLIYFQGTGAADDSGLPNDRFFAVRPEGSVSTLKIQRTERGDSAVYLCASSSGQELGGEQFFGPGTRLTVL.

The CDR3, as DNA: TGTGCCAGCAGTCGATCTAGCGGGAGGGCCCCCTACAATGAGCAGTTCTTC. This translates into CASSRSSGRAPYNEQFF. V and J are TRBV6-2 or TRBV6-3 and TRBJ2-1, with 12 positions matching TRBD2. Germline CDR1 reads MNHEY; CDR2 reads SVGEGT. The ends lost 5 bases at V and 2 bases at J; junction bases unmatched: 7. The CDR3 has 17 amino acids.

In the case of this clonotype: A much bigger clone sits one base away, suggesting this may be a read error. The chain links TRBV4-2 to TRBJ2-5, with 7 bases aligning to TRBD1. TRBJ2-7 matches the DNA end more closely, so the J call is doubtful. Germline V gene sequence: CDR1 LGHNA, CDR2 YNFKEQ. This CDR3 has 15 residues. CDR3 DNA: TGTGCCGGCAGCCAAGATCCAGGACAGGAACGCGAGCAGTACTTC. This encodes CAGSQDPGQEREQYF.

This chain links TRBV6-1 with TRBJ2-3, with D possibly TRBD2 on 6 matching bases. CDR3 size: 13 residues. The germline CDR1 and CDR2 sequences are MNHNS and SASEGT. The V and J ends lost 5 bases and 3 bases respectively, with 9 bases between them. CDR3 loop: CASSRERTDTQYF. The CDR3 nucleotides are TGTGCCAGCAGTCGGGAGAGGACAGATACGCAGTATTTT.

The V and J genes are TRBV14 and TRBJ1-3; tentatively, D is TRBD1 (5 bases). V lost 3 bases, J lost 7 bases, and 16 bases lay in between. The CDR3 has 15 residues. The germline CDR1 and CDR2 sequences are SGHDN and FVKESK. CDR3 coding DNA: TGTGCCAGCAGCCAGATTGGACAAGGCGGGAACACCATATATTTT. Its translation is CASSQIGQGGNTIYF.

With respect to this clonotype: A much larger clone sits a single nucleotide away, making a read error possible. This sequence joins TRBV7-2 and TRBJ2-5; D may be TRBD1 (6 bases). The CDR3 is made up of 15 amino acids. Germline CDR1 and CDR2: SGHTA and FQGNSA. Trimming took off 5 bases at V and 11 bases at J, with 24 bases between the two ends. This CDR3 reads CASSINRVPSDEQYF. The CDR3 nucleotides are TGTGCCAGCAGCATTAACAGGGTCCCCTCCGATGAGCAGTACTTC.

The CDR3 here is CASSLVPVPGEADTQYF. The DNA of the CDR3 is TGTGCCAGCAGCTTAGTACCGGTACCGGGAGAGGCAGATACGCAGTATTTT. This sequence joins TRBV7-2 and TRBJ2-3; D is perhaps TRBD2 (6 bases). The CDR3 totals 17 residues. Between the trimmed V and J ends, which lost 1 base and 4 bases, there was a span of 18 bases. Germline V gene lookup returns CDR1 SGHTA and CDR2 FQGNSA.

This chain links TRBV29-1 with TRBJ2-1; 8 nucleotides align to TRBD1. CDR1 and CDR2 (germline): SQVTM, ANQGSEA. J gave up 2 bases and V 1 base, and 4 bases lay outside the gene matches. This CDR3 has 15 amino acids. The CDR3 spells CSVEGSRGPYNEQFF. CDR3 DNA: TGCAGCGTTGAAGGGAGCAGGGGGCCCTACAATGAGCAGTTCTTC.

This clonotype was seen a handful of times. This chain joins TRBV7-7 and TRBJ2-7; D assignment may be TRBD1 or TRBD2 (5 bases each). This CDR3 region has 14 residues. CDR1 SSHAT and CDR2 FNYEAQ come from the germline V gene (reference sequence). V lost 4 bases and J 2 bases, leaving 12 bases between the germline ends. DNA for the CDR3: TGTGCCAGCAGCTATGGGGACGGCCCCTACGAGCAGTACTTC. Its translation is CASSYGDGPYEQYF.